The 21 T cell receptor beta chains listed next were all sequenced from one sample in a study of blood T cells in healthy people across ages. The second PCR ran about 6 to 11 cycles with a sample-barcoded 5' primer and J-beta primers. MiXCR was run by TCRdb on the 5' RACE reads, yielding one entry per CDR3 protein. The table records 1.6 million or so distinct CDR3 sequences, about 32% of them present only once. Sequenced material: blood. These receptors were collected from a woman aged 30 to 39 in good health.

The J gene is TRBJ1-2, the V gene TRBV27; 7 bases align to TRBD1. Germline trimming cut 6 bases from V and 0 bases from J; bases unmatched to any gene: 7. From germline, CDR1 is MNHEY and CDR2 SMNVEV (reference sequence). The CDR3 sequence is 15 residues long. In DNA, the CDR3 is TGTGCCAGCAGAGGACAGGCTGAGGCTAACTATGGCTACACCTTC. Translated, it gives CASRGQAEANYGYTF.

The CDR3 DNA reads TGCAGCGTTGTATGGCTAGCGGGGGGCACAGATACGCAGTATTTT. It translates to CSVVWLAGGTDTQYF. V gene TRBV29-1 combines with J gene TRBJ2-3, with 10 bases lining up with TRBD2. CDR3 length equals 15 residues. CDR1 and CDR2 from the germline V gene are SQVTM and ANQGSEA. The ends lost 4 bases at V and 1 base at J; junction bases unmatched: 5.

The chain uses TRBV7-3 and TRBJ1-1; no clear D. Looked up from germline, CDR1 is SGHTA and CDR2 is FQGTGA. The CDR3 extends over 13 amino acids. V was cut by 5 bases and J by 5 bases, with 12 bases left in between. CDR3 sequence (DNA): TGTGCCAGCAGCCCCTACACGGGGACTGAAGCTTTCTTT. It yields the protein CASSPYTGTEAFF.

The rearrangement joins TRBV18 to TRBJ2-7; 15 bases align to TRBD2. The ends lost 5 bases at V and 4 bases at J; junction bases unmatched: 6. CDR3 size: 16 residues. Germline V lookup: CDR1 KGHSH, CDR2 LQKENI. In DNA, the CDR3 is TGTGCCAGCTCAGACGGGACTAGCGGGGGGCTGTACGAGCAGTACTTC. This encodes CASSDGTSGGLYEQYF.

This rearrangement joins TRBV20-1 to TRBJ1-5, with 8 nucleotides matching TRBD1. Germline CDR1 reads DFQATT; CDR2 reads SNEGSKA (reference sequence). The CDR3 loop spans 14 amino acids. With V trimmed by 0 bases and J by 6 bases, 4 bases remained unmatched. In DNA, the CDR3 is TGCAGTGCTAGAGATCCACAGGGGGTTCAGCCCCAGCATTTT. It translates to CSARDPQGVQPQHF.

J is TRBJ1-1 and V is TRBV9; possible D gene TRBD1, 6 bases. V was pared by 0 bases and J by 1 base, with 25 bases between. This CDR3 is 20 amino acids long. Germline assignment: CDR1 SGDLS and CDR2 YYNGEE. The CDR3: CASSVGIIPQQGAWNTEAFF. The CDR3 coding sequence is TGTGCCAGCAGCGTAGGAATAATACCCCAACAGGGAGCATGGAACACTGAAGCTTTCTTT.

This chain joins TRBV11-2 and TRBJ2-5, with D tentatively TRBD1 or TRBD2 (5 bases each). The CDR3 contains 16 residues. Trimming took 3 bases from V and 11 from J, leaving 25 bases between them. Per germline, CDR1 SGHAT and CDR2 FQNNGV. Here the CDR3 DNA reads TGTGCCAGCAGCTTTTTAGGGGACGCAGGCTATGGAGAGCAGTACTTC. Translation: CASSFLGDAGYGEQYF. The full variable domain, in which reference TRBV11-2 and TRBJ2-5 provide the parts outside the CDR3, is EAGVAQSPRYKIIEKRQSVAFWCNPISGHATLYWYQQILGQGPKLLIQFQNNGVVDDSQLPKDRFSAERLKGVDSTLKIQPAKLEDSAVYLCASSFLGDAGYGEQYFGPGTRLLVL.

Here the CDR3 reads CASSRLAGVGSQETQYF. CDR3 coding DNA: TGCGCCAGCAGTCGACTAGCGGGAGTAGGGAGTCAAGAGACCCAGTACTTC. The genes are TRBV5-1 and TRBJ2-5; 12 bases are shared with TRBD2. There are 17 residues in the CDR3. Germline assignment: CDR1 SGHRS and CDR2 YFSETQ. V trimming: 5 bases; J trimming: 2 bases; junction bases outside the gene matches: 10.

This chain joins TRBV27 and TRBJ1-2; tentative D call: TRBD1 (5 bases). CDR1 and CDR2 from the germline V gene are MNHEY and SMNVEV (reference sequence). The CDR3 has 14 residues. V lost 2 bases, J lost 5 bases, and 12 bases lay in between. The CDR3 region is CASSLRTGLYGYTF. For the CDR3, the DNA is TGTGCCAGCAGTTTACGCACGGGACTTTATGGCTACACCTTC.

The CDR3 bases are TGTGCCAGCAGTGAGTCCTCAGGGAACAATCCCTACGAGCAGTACTTC. Translated: CASSESSGNNPYEQYF. The chain uses TRBV2 and TRBJ2-7; a possible D gene is TRBD1 (5 bases). The germline CDR1 and CDR2 sequences are SNHLY and FYNNEI. V was cut by 3 bases and J by 2 bases, with 17 bases left in between. The CDR3 is 16 residues long.

J is TRBJ2-1 and V is TRBV12-3 or TRBV12-4; 10 positions match TRBD2. The CDR3 contains 15 residues. V was clipped by 5 bases and J by 13 bases; unmatched bases: 14. CDR3 sequence reads: CASSRSGGARETQFF. In DNA, the CDR3 is TGTGCCAGCAGTCGAAGCGGGGGGGCCAGAGAGACCCAGTTCTTC.

The sample holds a few counts of this clonotype. The rearrangement uses TRBV9 and TRBJ2-7; 8 bases match TRBD2. The CDR3 sequence is 17 residues long. Germline CDR1 reads SGDLS; CDR2 reads YYNGEE. V lost 4 bases and J lost 0; bases outside the gene matches: 12. The CDR3 nucleotides read TGTGCCAGCAGCCCCATGGGCCTTAGCGGGAACTCCTACGAGCAGTACTTC. Protein product: CASSPMGLSGNSYEQYF.

This chain connects TRBV6-1 to TRBJ2-5; no firm D call. Germline V gene data show CDR1 as MNHNS and CDR2 as SASEGT. The CDR3 totals 17 residues. Trimming removed 0 bases at V and 4 bases at J, with 18 bases between. DNA for the CDR3: TGTGCCAGCAGTGAAGCTAAGAATGTCGGTAGGCGAGAGACCCAGTACTTC. Translation gives CASSEAKNVGRRETQYF.

This clonotype was detected ten times or more. This chain links TRBV29-1 with TRBJ2-7; possible D gene TRBD2, 5 bases. The CDR3 is 14 amino acids. The V and J ends lost 6 bases and 5 bases respectively, with 20 bases between them. Germline-derived CDR1 and CDR2 are SQVTM and ANQGSEA. The CDR3 spells CSVVGSWGPDEQYF. The CDR3 region has the DNA TGCAGCGTAGTGGGGAGTTGGGGTCCCGACGAGCAGTACTTC.

The V and J genes are TRBV4-2 and TRBJ2-3, with 9 bases matching TRBD2. The CDR3 sequence is 18 residues long. The germline CDR1 and CDR2 sequences are LGHNA and YNFKEQ. The V gene end was trimmed by 1 base and the J gene end by 1 base; junction bases not matched to a gene: 9. As DNA, the CDR3 is TGTGCCAGCAGCCAAGTGGTTAGCGGGAGTATCGGCACAGATACGCAGTATTTT. Its protein is CASSQVVSGSIGTDTQYF.

The chain joins TRBV30 to TRBJ2-7, with D perhaps matching TRBD1 (6 bases). This CDR3 is 17 amino acids long. V lost 7 bases and J lost 3, with 28 bases in between. Germline lookup yields CDR1 GTSNPN and CDR2 SVGIG (reference sequence). CDR3: CASRRNRAKLADYEQYF. The CDR3 DNA reads TGTGCCTCTAGGCGGAACAGGGCGAAACTTGCAGACTACGAGCAGTACTTC.

This clonotype appeared a few times. This chain uses TRBV7-6 with TRBJ2-3; weak D call: TRBD2 (5 bases). The germline V and J ends were trimmed by 5 bases and 2 bases, with 17 bases remaining between them. The CDR3 length is 16 residues. Looked up from germline, CDR1 is SGHVS and CDR2 is FNYEAQ. CDR3 nucleotides: TGTGCCAGCAGCCCGGACTCCACGTACCTCACAGATACGCAGTATTTT. Protein product: CASSPDSTYLTDTQYF.

This clonotype was seen only a few times. The rearrangement uses TRBV28 and TRBJ2-6; D possibly corresponds to TRBD2 (5 bases). CDR3 length equals 15 residues. V lost 6 bases and J lost 4, with 13 bases in between. Looked up from germline, CDR1 is MDHEN and CDR2 is SYDVKM. CDR3 loop: CASSTPGFGANVLTF. In DNA form, the CDR3 reads TGTGCCAGCAGCACCCCGGGGTTCGGGGCCAACGTCCTGACTTTC. The full variable domain, in which reference TRBV28 and TRBJ2-6 provide the parts outside the CDR3, is DVKVTQSSRYLVKRTGEKVFLECVQDMDHENMFWYRQDPGLGLRLIYFSYDVKMKEKGDIPEGYSVSREKKERFSLILESASTNQTSMYLCASSTPGFGANVLTFGAGSRLTVL.

This chain links TRBV20-1 with TRBJ2-2; weak D call: TRBD1 (6 bases). The CDR3 covers 15 residues. V was clipped by 2 bases and J by 4 bases, with 14 bases between them. CDR1 DFQATT and CDR2 SNEGSKA come from the germline V gene (reference sequence). The CDR3 spells CSARSTGTITGELFF. In nucleotides, the CDR3 is TGCAGTGCTAGATCGACCGGGACAATCACCGGGGAGCTGTTTTTT.

This clonotype was observed a handful of times. This chain connects TRBV20-1 to TRBJ2-7; 7 positions agree with TRBD1. This CDR3 contains 14 residues. V was clipped by 6 bases and J by 3 bases; unmatched bases: 11. Germline CDR1 is DFQATT and CDR2 is SNEGSKA (reference sequence). CDR3 region: CSATGTVIGYEQYF. CDR3 in DNA: TGCAGTGCCACCGGGACAGTGATTGGCTACGAGCAGTACTTC.

J is TRBJ2-7 and V is TRBV4-2, with D hard to call. The CDR3 extends over 15 amino acids. In germline, CDR1 is LGHNA, CDR2 YNFKEQ. The V end lost 4 bases, the J end lost 3 bases, and 16 bases lay between the germline ends. This CDR3 reads CASSPSFEDGYEQYF. The CDR3, as DNA: TGTGCCAGCAGCCCTTCCTTTGAGGATGGCTACGAGCAGTACTTC.